One and the same sample provided the 17 T cell receptor beta chains below, sequenced in a study of blood T cell repertoires in COVID-19. Some clones are missing from TCRdb's copy, which holds only in-frame ones; the method was immunoSEQ multiplex PCR. The data show around 310,000 clones, with 90% seen just once and under 1.1% held by the top ten. What was sequenced was peripheral blood. All receptors come from a woman between 40 and 55 years old with COVID-19, enrolled during active disease.

The chain joins TRBV5-1 to TRBJ1-1; possibly TRBD1 for D (6 bases). Trimming took 4 bases from V and 0 from J, leaving 10 bases between them. The CDR3 length is 14 residues. Germline V gene lookup returns CDR1 SGHRS and CDR2 YFSETQ. In nucleotides, the CDR3 is TGCGCCAGCAGCCCGGACAGAATGAACACTGAAGCTTTCTTT. Translating it yields CASSPDRMNTEAFF. The full variable domain, completed using reference TRBV5-1 and TRBJ1-1, is KAGVTQTPRYLIKTRGQQVTLSCSPISGHRSVSWYQQTPGQGLQFLFEYFSETQRNKGNFPGRFSGRQFSNSRSEMNVSTLELGDSALYLCASSPDRMNTEAFFGQGTRLTVV.

The chain uses TRBV9 and TRBJ1-6, with D perhaps TRBD1 (6 bases). From germline, CDR1 is SGDLS and CDR2 YYNGEE. The CDR3 contains 15 residues. With 0 bases removed from V and 6 bases from J, the gap between germline ends came to 10 bases. The chain's CDR3 is CASSVATGFNSPLHF. The CDR3 DNA reads TGTGCCAGCAGCGTAGCGACAGGTTTTAATTCACCCCTCCACTTT.

The chain couples TRBV18 to TRBJ1-1, with 7 bases identical to TRBD1. The ends lost 1 base at V and 5 bases at J; junction bases unmatched: 4. This CDR3 comprises 14 residues. The V gene's germline CDR1 is KGHSH and CDR2 LQKENI. The CDR3 region has the DNA TGTGCCAGCTCACCACTGCAGGGGGAGACTGAAGCTTTCTTT. Translating gives CASSPLQGETEAFF.

V and J are TRBV7-9 and TRBJ1-4; 7 bases line up with TRBD1. The CDR3 is made up of 15 amino acids. V shed 5 bases, J shed 4 bases, and the junction held 7 bases outside the gene matches. CDR1 is SEHNR, CDR2 FQNEAQ, per germline (reference sequence). CDR3 loop: CASSPRDRYNEKLFF. The CDR3 DNA is TGTGCCAGCAGCCCCCGGGACAGATATAATGAAAAACTGTTTTTT.

The chain uses TRBV11-3 and TRBJ2-7; D gene unclear. From germline, CDR1 is SGHNT and CDR2 YENEEA. V was pared by 4 bases and J by 3 bases, with 7 bases between. This CDR3 is 12 amino acids long. The CDR3 region is CASSSTGYEQYF. In DNA, the CDR3 is TGTGCCAGCAGCTCGACGGGCTACGAGCAGTACTTC.

This clone was counted a single time. The CDR3 protein is CASSAGTAGEKLFF. CDR3 nucleotide sequence: TGTGCCAGCAGTGCGGGGACGGCAGGAGAAAAACTGTTTTTT. The rearrangement joins TRBV9 to TRBJ1-4; tentatively, D is TRBD1 (5 bases). The germline CDR1 and CDR2 sequences are SGDLS and YYNGEE. V was pared by 5 bases and J by 8 bases, with 16 bases between. This CDR3 has 14 residues.

The rearrangement joins TRBV27 to TRBJ2-7, with 9 bases identical to TRBD1. With V trimmed by 11 bases and J by 3 bases, 14 bases remained unmatched. Per the germline V gene, CDR1 is MNHEY and CDR2 is SMNVEV (reference sequence). The CDR3 has 15 amino acids. The CDR3 protein is CASRTDRGLRYEQYF. The CDR3 bases are TGTGCCTCAAGAACGGACAGGGGACTCCGCTACGAGCAGTACTTC.

This clone occurred many times. This chain uses TRBV5-6 with TRBJ1-2; possibly TRBD1 for D (6 bases). Trimming removed 3 bases at V and 5 bases at J, with 8 bases between. The CDR3 sequence is 12 residues long. Germline V CDR1 and CDR2: SGHDT, YYEEEE. CDR3 in amino acids: CASSSDSYGYTF. The DNA of the CDR3 is TGTGCCAGCAGCTCGGACAGTTATGGCTACACCTTC.

The V and J genes are TRBV5-6 and TRBJ1-5; 9 bases are shared with TRBD1. Germline V CDR1 and CDR2: SGHDT, YYEEEE. The CDR3 extends over 17 amino acids. V lost 4 bases, J lost 2 bases, and 10 bases stayed unmatched. CDR3 in amino acids: CASSLWTGEPGNQPQHF. The CDR3 coding sequence is TGTGCCAGCAGCCTATGGACAGGGGAACCGGGCAATCAGCCCCAGCATTTT. The variable domain in full, with the rest retrieved from reference TRBV5-6 and TRBJ1-5, is DAGVTQSPTHLIKTRGQQVTLRCSPKSGHDTVSWYQQALGQGPQFIFQYYEEEERQRGNFPDRFSGHQFPNYSSELNVNALLLGDSALYLCASSLWTGEPGNQPQHFGDGTRLSIL.

The J gene is TRBJ2-7, the V gene TRBV12-3 or TRBV12-4; D remains ambiguous. This CDR3 spans 11 amino acids. The V and J ends lost 5 bases and 3 bases respectively, with 5 bases between them. The CDR3 bases are TGTGCCAGCAGTCCTTTCTACGAGCAGTACTTC. Translating it yields CASSPFYEQYF.

As concerns this clone: This sample includes further DNA sequences coding for the same CDR3. J is TRBJ2-2 and V is TRBV4-3; tentatively, D is TRBD2 (6 bases). The CDR3 extends over 14 amino acids. V was trimmed by 1 base and J by 4 bases, leaving 7 bases between them. Germline CDR1 is LGHNA and CDR2 is YSLEER. CDR3: CASSQVGGTGELFF. For the CDR3, the DNA is TGCGCCAGCAGCCAAGTCGGGGGCACCGGGGAGCTGTTTTTT.

This chain links TRBV3-1 (or the pseudogene TRBV3-2) with TRBJ2-1, with unresolved D. From germline, CDR1 is LGHDT and CDR2 YNNKEL (reference sequence). The CDR3 has 13 amino acids. V was clipped by 0 bases and J by 4 bases, with 4 bases between them. CDR3 residues: CASSQDRYNEQFF. The CDR3 DNA follows: TGTGCCAGCAGCCAAGATCGGTACAATGAGCAGTTCTTC.

This chain connects TRBV27 to TRBJ1-1; TRBD1 agrees at 7 bases. The CDR3 is 13 residues long. The V gene's germline CDR1 is MNHEY and CDR2 SMNVEV (reference sequence). The junction had 0 bases not matched to a gene; V was cut back by 2 bases and J by 3 bases. CDR3 residues: CASSLQGDTEAFF. The DNA of the CDR3 is TGTGCCAGCAGTTTACAGGGGGACACTGAAGCTTTCTTT.

V usage is TRBV6-6 and J usage is TRBJ2-1; D is unresolved. The germline V and J ends were trimmed by 2 bases and 7 bases, with 9 bases remaining between them. Germline CDR1 reads MNHNY; CDR2 reads SVGAGI (reference sequence). The CDR3 has 13 amino acids. CDR3 coding DNA: TGTGCCAGCAGTTACGTCTCTTTTAATGAGCAGTTCTTC. Its protein is CASSYVSFNEQFF.

The rearrangement uses TRBV7-2 and TRBJ2-7; 12 positions match TRBD2. V gave up 4 bases and J gave up 3 bases; unmatched junction bases: 1. The CDR3 runs to 14 residues. The germline CDR1 and CDR2 sequences are SGHTA and FQGNSA. CDR3 DNA sequence: TGTGCCAGCAGCTCACTAGCGGGGGGCTACGAGCAGTACTTC. Protein: CASSSLAGGYEQYF.

The CDR3 loop is CASSLARVGDTQYF. CDR3 coding DNA: TGTGCCAGCAGTTTAGCCAGGGTAGGAGATACGCAGTATTTT. The V gene is TRBV28, the J gene TRBJ2-3, with a weak D call TRBD1 (5 bases). CDR3 length: 14 amino acids. V was cut by 2 bases and J by 5 bases, with 11 bases left in between. Germline V CDR1 and CDR2: MDHEN, SYDVKM.

This chain uses TRBV2 with TRBJ2-3; D not resolved. This CDR3 contains 14 residues. V was cut by 6 bases and J by 0 bases, with 10 bases left in between. Per germline, CDR1 SNHLY and CDR2 FYNNEI. The CDR3 region is CASSPSVSTDTQYF. CDR3 bases: TGTGCCAGCAGCCCTTCAGTCAGCACAGATACGCAGTATTTT.